This T cell receptor (beta chain) came from a study of pediatric ulcerative colitis. Whole-study results and caveats: Acute severe colitis showed lower rectal diversity from clonal expansions. Substantially fewer templates came from a couple of patients' blood samples. Blood-rectal clonal overlap within each person was significantly higher in ulcerative colitis patients than controls.

CDR3 size: 15 residues. Germline V lookup: CDR1 SGHDT, CDR2 YYEEEE. Sequenced by immunoSEQ multiplex PCR; TCRdb stores in-frame clones only, minus some. The data show roughly 30,000 clones, roughly 78% seen once. Note on this clone: Its antigen is undetermined.

What was sequenced was blood. This chain joins TRBV5-6 and TRBJ2-5; weak D call: TRBD1 (6 bases). Judging by the DNA end, TRBJ2-7 fits better; the J call may be wrong. The receptor comes from a boy aged 5-17 years with severe ulcerative colitis. DNA for the CDR3: TGTGCCAGCAGCCCGGAAAACCAGGGGTTCTACGAGCAGTACTTC. As protein: CASSPENQGFYEQYF.